This T cell receptor beta chain originates from a study of T cells in Graves' hyperthyroidism and ophthalmopathy. Overall study findings and caveats: Researchers found most expanded thyroid clonotypes above 0.001 in blood as well.

Patients aged 18 to 65 had newly diagnosed hyperthyroidism lasting under 2 months. Lactation, pregnancy, other autoimmune disease or uncontrolled infection led to exclusion of patients. PBMCs were obtained from approximately 9.2 ml fresh peripheral blood. On this clonotype itself: As yet, its antigen is unknown.

The TCR beta CDR3 regions underwent amplification using RNA transcripts as the source. The TCR CDR3 first-round RT-PCR relied on the HTBI primer set. In TCRdb, the multiplex PCR reads were re-called with MiXCR into one record per CDR3 protein. The sample has approximately 600,000 distinct CDR3 sequences; more than 11% are singletons. The CDR3 is 15 residues long. The V gene lost 1 base and the J gene lost 5 bases, with 14 bases spanning the gap. Germline loops: CDR1 LNHDA, CDR2 SQIVND (reference sequence). Specimen: blood. The TCR comes from a woman in her twenties or thirties with Graves' hyperthyroidism that later progressed to Graves' ophthalmopathy. The chain employs TRBV19 and TRBJ2-5; D unclear. The DNA for the CDR3 is TGTGCCAGTAGTATAGGGGTGGGGTCCGGGGAGACCCAGTACTTC. It codes for CASSIGVGSGETQYF.